Here is one T cell receptor (beta chain) with its context. What it binds is not known. Produced via immunoSEQ multiplex PCR; TCRdb's table is partial and in-frame only. The sample records 120,000 or so clones, roughly 89% being singletons. The data belong to a study of siplizumab effects on memory and regulatory T cells. Overall study results and limits: Siplizumab gave mappable alloreactive CD4+ clones an average Treg-derived fraction of about 72%, against around 29% in controls. The alloresponse seemed to draw substantially on naive T cells, which appeared more diverse than memory cells.

V was pared by 7 bases and J by 5 bases, with 20 bases between. This CDR3 is built from 15 residues. The germline CDR1 and CDR2 sequences are MNHEY and SVGAGI. The chain employs TRBV6-5 and TRBJ1-1; perhaps TRBD1 as D (5 bases). Sample: CD4+ T cells sorted from blood. The receptor was derived from a human donor in good health. CDR3 protein: CASNSPWGTWTEAFF. The DNA of the CDR3 is TGTGCCAGCAATTCTCCCTGGGGCACGTGGACTGAAGCTTTCTTT.